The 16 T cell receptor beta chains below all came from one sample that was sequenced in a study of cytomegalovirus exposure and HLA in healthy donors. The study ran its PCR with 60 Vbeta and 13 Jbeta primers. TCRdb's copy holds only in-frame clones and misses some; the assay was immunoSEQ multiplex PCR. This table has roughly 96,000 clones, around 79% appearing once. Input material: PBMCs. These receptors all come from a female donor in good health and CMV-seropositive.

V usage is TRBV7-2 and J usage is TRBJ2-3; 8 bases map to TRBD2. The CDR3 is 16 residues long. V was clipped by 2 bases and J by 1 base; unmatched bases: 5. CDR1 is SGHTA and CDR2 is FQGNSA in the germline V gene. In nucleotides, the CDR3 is TGTGCCAGCAGCTTATATCCAGCGGGGGGCACAGATACGCAGTATTTT. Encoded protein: CASSLYPAGGTDTQYF.

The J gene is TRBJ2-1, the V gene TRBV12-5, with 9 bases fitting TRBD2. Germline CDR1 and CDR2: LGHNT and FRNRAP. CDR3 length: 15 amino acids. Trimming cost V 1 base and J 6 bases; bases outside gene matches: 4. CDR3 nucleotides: TGTGCTAGTGGTTTGGGGGCGGGAGGGACCAATGAGCAGTTCTTC. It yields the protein CASGLGAGGTNEQFF.

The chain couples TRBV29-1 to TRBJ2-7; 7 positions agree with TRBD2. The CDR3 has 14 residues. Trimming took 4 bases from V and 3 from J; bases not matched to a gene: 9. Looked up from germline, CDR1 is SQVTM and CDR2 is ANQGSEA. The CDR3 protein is CSVGLGGSFYEQYF. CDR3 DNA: TGCAGCGTTGGGCTTGGCGGGAGCTTCTACGAGCAGTACTTC.

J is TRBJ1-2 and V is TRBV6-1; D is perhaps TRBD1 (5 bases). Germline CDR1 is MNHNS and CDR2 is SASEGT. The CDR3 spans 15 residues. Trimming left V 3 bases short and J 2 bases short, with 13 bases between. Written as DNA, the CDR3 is TGTGCCAGCAGTGACGTCGGGCAGGGAAACTATGGCTACACCTTC. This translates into CASSDVGQGNYGYTF.

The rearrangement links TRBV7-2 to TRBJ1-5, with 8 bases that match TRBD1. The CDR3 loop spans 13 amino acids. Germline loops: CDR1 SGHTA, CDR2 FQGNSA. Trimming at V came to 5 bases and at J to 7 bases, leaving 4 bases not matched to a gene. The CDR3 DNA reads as TGTGCCAGCAGCCTAGACAGGGGACAGCCCCAGCATTTT. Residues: CASSLDRGQPQHF.

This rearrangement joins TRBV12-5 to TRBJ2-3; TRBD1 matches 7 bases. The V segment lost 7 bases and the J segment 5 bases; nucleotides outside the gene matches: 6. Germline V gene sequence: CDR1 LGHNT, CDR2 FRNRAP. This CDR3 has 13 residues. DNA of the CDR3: TGTGCTAGTGCCCGGTACAGGGGAGATACGCAGTATTTT. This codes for CASARYRGDTQYF. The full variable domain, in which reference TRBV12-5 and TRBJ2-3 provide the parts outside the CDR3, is DARVTQTPRHKVTEMGQEVTMRCQPILGHNTVFWYRQTMMQGLELLAYFRNRAPLDDSGMPKDRFSAEMPDATLATLKIQPSEPRDSAVYFCASARYRGDTQYFGPGTRLTVL.

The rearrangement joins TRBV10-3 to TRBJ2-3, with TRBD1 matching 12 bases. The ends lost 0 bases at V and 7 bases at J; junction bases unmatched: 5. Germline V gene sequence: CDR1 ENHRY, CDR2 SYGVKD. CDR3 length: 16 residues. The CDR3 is CAISESGTGGFNTQYF. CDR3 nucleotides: TGTGCCATCAGTGAGTCTGGGACAGGGGGCTTCAATACGCAGTATTTT.

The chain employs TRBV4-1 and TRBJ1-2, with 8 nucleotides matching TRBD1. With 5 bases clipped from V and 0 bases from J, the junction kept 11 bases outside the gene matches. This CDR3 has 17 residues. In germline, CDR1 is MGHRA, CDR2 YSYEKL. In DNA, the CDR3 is TGCGCCAGCAGCTCAGGACAGGGAGGGCCCGCTAACTATGGCTACACCTTC. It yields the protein CASSSGQGGPANYGYTF.

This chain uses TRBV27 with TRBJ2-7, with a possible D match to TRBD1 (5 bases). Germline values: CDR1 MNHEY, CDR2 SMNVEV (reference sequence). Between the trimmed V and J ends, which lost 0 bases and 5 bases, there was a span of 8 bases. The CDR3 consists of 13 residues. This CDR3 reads CASSLSKGDEQYF. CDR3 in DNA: TGTGCCAGCAGTTTATCGAAAGGGGACGAGCAGTACTTC.

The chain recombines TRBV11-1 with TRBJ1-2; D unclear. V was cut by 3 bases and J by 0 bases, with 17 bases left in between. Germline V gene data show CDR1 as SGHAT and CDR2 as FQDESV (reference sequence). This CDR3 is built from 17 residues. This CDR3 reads CASSFGIGELANYGYTF. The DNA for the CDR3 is TGTGCCAGCAGCTTCGGGATAGGAGAGTTAGCTAACTATGGCTACACCTTC.

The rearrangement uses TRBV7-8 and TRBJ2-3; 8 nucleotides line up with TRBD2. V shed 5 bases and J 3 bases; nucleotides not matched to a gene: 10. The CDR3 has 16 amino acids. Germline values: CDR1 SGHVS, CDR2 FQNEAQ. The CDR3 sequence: CASSPWVAGTTDTQYF. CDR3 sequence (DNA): TGTGCCAGCAGCCCTTGGGTAGCGGGAACGACAGATACGCAGTATTTT.

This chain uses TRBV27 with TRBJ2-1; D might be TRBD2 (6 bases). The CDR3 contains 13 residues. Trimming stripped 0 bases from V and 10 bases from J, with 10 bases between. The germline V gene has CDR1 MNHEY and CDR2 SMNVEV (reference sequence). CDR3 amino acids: CASSLSIGGEQFF. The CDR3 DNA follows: TGTGCCAGCAGTTTATCGATAGGAGGGGAGCAGTTCTTC.

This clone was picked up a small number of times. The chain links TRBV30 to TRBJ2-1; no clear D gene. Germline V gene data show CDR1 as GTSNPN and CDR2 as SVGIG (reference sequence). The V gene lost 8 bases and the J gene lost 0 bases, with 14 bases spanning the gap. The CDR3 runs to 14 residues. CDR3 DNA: TGTGCCCATTTTAGCCGCAGCTCCTACAATGAGCAGTTCTTC. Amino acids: CAHFSRSSYNEQFF.

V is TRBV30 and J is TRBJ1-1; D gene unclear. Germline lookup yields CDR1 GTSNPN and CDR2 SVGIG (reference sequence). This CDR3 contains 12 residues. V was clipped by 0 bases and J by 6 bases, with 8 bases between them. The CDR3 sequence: CAWSVPRAEAFF. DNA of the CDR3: TGTGCCTGGAGTGTCCCGAGGGCTGAAGCTTTCTTT.

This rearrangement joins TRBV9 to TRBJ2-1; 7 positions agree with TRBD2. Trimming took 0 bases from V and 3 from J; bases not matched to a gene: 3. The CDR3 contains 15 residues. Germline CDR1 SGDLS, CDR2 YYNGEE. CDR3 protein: CASSVEAGSYNEQFF. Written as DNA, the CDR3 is TGTGCCAGCAGCGTAGAAGCGGGGAGCTACAATGAGCAGTTCTTC. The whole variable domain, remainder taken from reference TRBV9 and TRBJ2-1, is DSGVTQTPKHLITATGQRVTLRCSPRSGDLSVYWYQQSLDQGLQFLIQYYNGEERAKGNILERFSAQQFPDLHSELNLSSLELGDSALYFCASSVEAGSYNEQFFGPGTRLTVL.

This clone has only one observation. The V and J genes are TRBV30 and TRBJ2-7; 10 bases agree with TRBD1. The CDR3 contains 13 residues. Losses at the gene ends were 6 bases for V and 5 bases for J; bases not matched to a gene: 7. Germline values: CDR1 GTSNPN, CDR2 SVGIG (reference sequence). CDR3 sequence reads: CACWDRGSNEQYF. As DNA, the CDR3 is TGTGCCTGCTGGGACAGGGGATCAAACGAGCAGTACTTC.